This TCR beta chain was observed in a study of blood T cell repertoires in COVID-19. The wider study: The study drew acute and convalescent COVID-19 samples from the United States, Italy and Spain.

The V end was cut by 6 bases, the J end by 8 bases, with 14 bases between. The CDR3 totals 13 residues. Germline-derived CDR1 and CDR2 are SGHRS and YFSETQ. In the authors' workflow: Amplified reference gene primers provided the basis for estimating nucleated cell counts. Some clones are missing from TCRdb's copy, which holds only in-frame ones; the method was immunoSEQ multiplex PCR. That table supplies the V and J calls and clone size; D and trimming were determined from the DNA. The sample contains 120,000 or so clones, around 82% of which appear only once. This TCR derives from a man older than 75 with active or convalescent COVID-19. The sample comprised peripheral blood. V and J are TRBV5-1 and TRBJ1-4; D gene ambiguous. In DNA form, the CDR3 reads TGCGCCAGCAAGGCGGCGGGGAGGGAAAAACTGTTTTTT. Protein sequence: CASKAAGREKLFF.